The clone carrying this T cell receptor (beta chain) was observed at least ten times. Antigen specificity is unknown. The V gene's germline CDR1 is SEHNR and CDR2 FQNEAQ (reference sequence). Trimming took off 8 bases at V and 2 bases at J, with 16 bases between the two ends. The CDR3 runs to 14 residues. This entry comes from a study of regulatory T cells in long-lasting Graves disease. Study results and limitations: Persistent cases favored TRBV28, TRBJ1-2 and TRBJ2-5.

Time point here: newly diagnosed GD, antithyroid drugs for less than 3 months. RNA from PBMCs was the source of the TCR library. Arm-PCR of CDR3 regions and iRepertoire HTBI primers were used to build TCR beta libraries. TCRdb called the multiplex PCR reads again in MiXCR, with one record for every CDR3 protein. Here the sample spans about 500,000 distinct CDR3 sequences, more than 10% being singletons. The same data also went into a second study, on T cells in Graves' hyperthyroidism and ophthalmopathy. That investigation notes: Initially, a first-round RT-PCR of the TCR CDR3 employed the HTBI primer set.

The rearrangement joins TRBV7-9 to TRBJ2-7; D perhaps matches TRBD1 (6 bases). The sequencing used peripheral blood mononuclear cells (PBMCs), collected at new diagnosis, from a patient treated with antithyroid drugs. The TCR comes from a woman aged 25 to 39 with Graves disease. The CDR3 protein is CASSAGTTAYEQYF. In DNA form, the CDR3 reads TGTGCCAGCTCGGCCGGGACAACGGCCTACGAGCAGTACTTC.